The clone carrying this T cell receptor (beta chain) was seen at least ten times. The antigen is undetermined. This sample's TCRbeta library carried unique molecular identifier barcodes. TCRdb ran MiXCR on the PCR reads and lists one entry per CDR3 protein. The sample includes hundreds of thousands of distinct CDR3 sequences, over 9.5% of them seen just once. These data come from a study of T-cell reconstitution after alpha-beta-depleted transplantation in children. Findings and limits, study-wide: Hyperexpanded clones declined; after one year, newly produced T cells mostly supplied diversity. Where alpha-beta T cells came from about two months after transplant was reportedly several hundred expanded graft clones.

The CDR3 has 16 residues. Germline CDR1 is DFQATT and CDR2 is SNEGSKA (reference sequence). Losses at the gene ends were 0 bases for V and 2 bases for J; bases not matched to a gene: 5. The sequences come from PBMCs, collected before TCRalphabeta/CD19-depleted stem cell transplant. The TCR was taken from a child younger than 10 with inherited bone marrow failure, due to receive a stem cell transplant. J is TRBJ2-1 and V is TRBV20-1, with 9 nucleotides matching TRBD2. The CDR3, as DNA: TGCAGTGCTAGAGATCCTGGCGGGAGGGCCTACAATGAGCAGTTCTTC. It codes for CSARDPGGRAYNEQFF.